The T cell receptor beta chain described here comes from a study of T cells in Graves' hyperthyroidism and ophthalmopathy (dated 2019 in TCRdb). Study-level background: Peripheral blood samples were taken at initial diagnosis, before any treatment was given. Prospective prediction of ophthalmopathy was tested in an independent validation cohort consisting of under 20 hyperthyroidism patients and around 17 patients who later progressed to ophthalmopathy. The paper reports TCR Vbeta CDR3 sequencing of 130 to 150 peripheral blood samples: fewer than 50 ophthalmopathy, approximately 74 hyperthyroidism and around 17 progressor patients. The approximately 98 discovery patients were randomly divided into training and test sets at a 7:3 ratio. In addition, the study compared T-cell repertoires in thyroid tissue and in blood from six Graves' hyperthyroidism patients. TCR V-J signatures able to tell the groups apart were searched for in a discovery cohort of 100 patients, of whom approximately 40 had Graves' ophthalmopathy and roughly 58 had stable Graves' hyperthyroidism. After blood sampling, hyperthyroidism patients were treated with methimazole at a starting dose of 30 mg daily, and ophthalmopathy patients were treated with high-dose intravenous methylprednisolone. Broad study findings and their caveats: Sample size was not statistically predetermined, and blinding of investigators to group allocation was not performed. In validation, the model predicted progression to ophthalmopathy with around 71% sensitivity and around 72% specificity, a median of roughly seven months before onset. Most expanded thyroid clonotypes (frequency above 0.001) were also detected in blood, a finding suggesting that blood repertoires may reflect thyroid immune responses. A 13 V-J signature model separated ophthalmopathy from stable hyperthyroidism, with around 88% sensitivity and roughly 81% specificity in cross-validation and 80%/75% in testing.

TCR beta CDR3 regions were amplified from RNA transcripts. For the first round of RT-PCR on the TCR CDR3, the HTBI primer set was used together with the Qiagen OneStep RT-PCR kit. The libraries were constructed in a second round of multiplex PCR and then size-selected and purified. Sequencing of the libraries was done on an Illumina HiSeq2000 using paired-end 100 bp reads. The source study handled its data this way. Raw data were processed with SOAPnuke, discarding reads with adapters, uncalled bases, mean Phred below 15, or no exact constant-primer or identifier match. High-quality paired reads were merged with COPE v1.2.5, and unique nucleotide sequences were defined as clonotypes. Clonotypes were aligned to IMGT TRBV, TRBD and TRBJ reference segments using MiTCR v1.1. The analysis was restricted to V-J combinations with a frequency above 0.0001, which together covered approximately 99% of the repertoires. The TCS score was defined as the ratio of F50 (clonal expansion) to E x V (chaos), calculated using BLOSUM62-based TCRdist between CDR3 peptides within each V-J. Welch's t-statistics and random forest reduced roughly 500 V-J features to 13, which were used in a naive Bayes classifier (R e1071). Starting from the raw public reads, TCRdb applied fastp trimming at Q25, assembled clones with MiXCR and retained in-frame beta chains. Merged by CDR3 protein, the rows form single entries marked with the most common genes and DNA. These V and J calls derive from TCRdb rather than the authors' analysis. This sample is represented by about 200,000 distinct CDR3 sequences; about a sixth of them were singletons. The ten most abundant clones make up under 65% of the sample.

At least ten counts were recorded for this clonotype. The target of this receptor is not known. The input lacks base qualities; no much larger clone sits a single base away. A patient counted as having stable Graves' hyperthyroidism if no progression to ophthalmopathy occurred over 18 months of follow-up. Hyperthyroidism patients were newly diagnosed, had a disease duration of under 2 months, and were aged 18 to 65 years. Exclusion was applied to patients with uncontrolled infections, other autoimmune diseases, pregnancy or lactation. Diagnoses were established on the basis of clinical symptoms, serum thyroxine and TRAb, thyroid ultrasound, and orbital computed tomography. Ficoll-Paque density gradient centrifugation was used to isolate PBMCs from 9.5 to 10 ml of fresh peripheral blood. Trizol reagent was used to extract total RNA, and RNA quality was then checked on an Agilent 2100 Bioanalyzer. V ends up 6 bases short and J 6 bases short, with an unmatched junction base count of 15. The CDR3 spans 18 residues, from the cysteine through the phenylalanine. Kept here is only the CDR3 DNA, which spans 54 bases and is read in frame from base 1. From the germline V gene, CDR1 is ENHRY and CDR2 is SYGVKD.

The rearrangement joined TRBV10-3 to TRBJ2-2, with 11 bases in between that match TRBD2. The TCR comes from a man aged 50 or older with Graves' hyperthyroidism. The sample consisted of blood. The sequence in DNA is TGTGCCATCAGCGAAAAGTCAGGGACTAGCGGTGGATCCGGGGAGCTGTTTTTT. This is translated as CAISEKSGTSGGSGELFF.